This T cell receptor beta chain was obtained from a study of CD8+ T cells in alopecia areata. On this clone itself: Its matching antigen is unknown.

Study-wide results and caveats: Elevated clonality characterized lesional scalp relative to normal scalp, particularly in alopecia totalis/universalis. Patients displayed less clarity in TCR sharing than mice, a finding possibly related to HLA. Sequence data from scalp samples additionally include resident alphabeta T cells of normal skin.

It was cDNA, reverse transcribed from extracted RNA, that served as the sequencing template. Profiling relied on immunoSEQ multiplex PCR, and the TCRdb table lists in-frame clones only, not all of them. The sample lists about 120,000 clones, roughly 69% occurring once. This receptor was identified in a human donor in good health. Sequencing was done on a sample of CD4+ T cells sorted from blood.

The CDR3 bases are TGTGCCAGCTCACCGTTAGGGAACACTGAAGCTTTCTTT. It encodes CASSPLGNTEAFF. The chain joins TRBV18 to TRBJ1-1; D unclear. Germline V CDR1 and CDR2: KGHSH, LQKENI. This CDR3 comprises 13 residues. Trimming stripped 3 bases from V and 1 base from J, with 6 bases between. The whole variable domain, filled in from reference TRBV18 and TRBJ1-1, reads NAGVMQNPRHLVRRRGQEARLRCSPMKGHSHVYWYRQLPEEGLKFMVYLQKENIIDESGMPKERFSAEFPKEGPSILRIQQVVRGDSAAYFCASSPLGNTEAFFGQGTRLTVV.